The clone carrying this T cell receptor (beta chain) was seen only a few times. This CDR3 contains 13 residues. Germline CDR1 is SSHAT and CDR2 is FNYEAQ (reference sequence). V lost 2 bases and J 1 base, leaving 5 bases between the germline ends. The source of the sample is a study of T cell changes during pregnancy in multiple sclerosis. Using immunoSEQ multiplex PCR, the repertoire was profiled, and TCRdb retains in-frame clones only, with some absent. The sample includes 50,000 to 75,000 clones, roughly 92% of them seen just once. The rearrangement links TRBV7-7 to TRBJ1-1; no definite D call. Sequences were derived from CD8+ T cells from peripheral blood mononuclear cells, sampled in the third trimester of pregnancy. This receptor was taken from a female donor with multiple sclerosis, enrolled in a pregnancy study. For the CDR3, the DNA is TGTGCCAGCAGCTTATTCGGGAACACTGAAGCTTTCTTT. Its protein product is CASSLFGNTEAFF.